This TCR beta chain is drawn from a study of beta chain features in type 1 diabetes (dated by TCRdb to 2016 to 2019). A note on the overall study: Patients and healthy donors did not differ in mean age, gender distribution, total cell number or subset yield. A total of about 99,000,000 sorted cells were examined across all samples, and RNA yield correlated strongly with the number of cells per subset. The study compared the TCRB repertoires of sorted circulating CD4+ T cell subsets in recently diagnosed type 1 diabetes patients with those in matched healthy donors. Regulatory and stem cell-like memory subsets were isolated from only 8 patients and roughly 8 healthy donors, whereas naive and central memory subsets came from all 30 or so donors.

This clone has just a few counts. This receptor's antigen is unknown. No much larger clonotype is one base removed from it; base qualities were not supplied. Summary of the overall study and its limitations: Because the HLA sub-analyses included only small numbers of individuals, any influence of HLA type on TCRB rearrangement was left unresolved. Because cDNA was sequenced instead of genomic DNA, highly expressing activated cells could be over-represented, though the groups showed no difference in activation or CD3 levels. The naive, central memory and regulatory TCRB repertoires appeared to resemble one another more closely among patients than among healthy donors. Shorter templates might be favored by PCR, yet because patient and control samples were amplified and corrected together, any such skew would affect both groups equally. Type 1 diabetes patients showed a moderate but significant shortening of TCRB CDR3 length in all four CD4+ subsets. Fewer insertions and more nucleotide deletions at VDJ recombination sites were observed in patients with type 1 diabetes, implying thymic rearrangement abnormalities.

The entire isolated RNA was reverse transcribed using the High Capacity cDNA Reverse Transcription Kit, and thus expressed TCRB transcripts were sequenced. Naive, central memory and regulatory T cell samples underwent deep immunoSEQ sequencing, averaging about 3.57 million total reads per sample. Sorted cells were lysed in RLT buffer, and RNA was extracted using DNase-treated RNeasy Micro or Mini kits according to cell number. To prevent cross-contamination, each cell subset was processed individually, whereas patient and healthy donor samples were processed jointly. The immunoSEQ multiplex PCR was used to amplify TCRB sequences from cDNA, generating 87-bp fragments that spanned the CDR3 region. Sequencing of the amplicons was done on the Illumina HiSeq platform. In the authors' own workflow: PCR bias was computationally corrected using synthetic template baselines, reads within Hamming distance 2 were collapsed, and singletons that could not be merged were discarded. Reads were aligned against IMGT so that V, D and J genes, CDR3 length and insertions or deletions at six rearrangement sites could be assigned. Clonotype counts were normalized to sorted cell number within each subset before computing true diversity and Gini coefficients with the tcR R package. Repertoire sharing was quantified using the overlap coefficient calculated on TCRB nucleotide sequences. As a proxy for the pre-selection repertoire, out-of-frame TCRB sequences from naive cells were analyzed. TCRdb obtained this table from immuneACCESS and retained in-frame rearrangements with V and J assigned. These tables miss some clones; where compared with another copy, unresolved V genes account for less than half of the shortfall, and the remainder is unexplained. The V and J calls and clone size come from that table; D and trimming were worked out from the DNA. This sample gives about 650,000 clones in total; under 15% of them show up just once. Roughly 0.12% of the sample lies in the top ten.

Each donor gave one peripheral blood draw, roughly 120 mL on average, collected into heparinised tubes. Naive, central memory, regulatory and stem cell-like memory CD4+ T cells were sorted on a BD FACSAria II using a panel including CD45RO, CCR7, CD25, CD127, CD95 and CD27. Purity was above 98% for every sorted population. PBMCs were isolated right away by Lymphoprep density gradient centrifugation and were stained directly, without culture. So that batch effects would be minimized, each experiment stained and sorted samples in pairs, pairing one healthy donor with one patient. The sequencing sample was made of naive CD4+ T cells from blood. Sample cell subset or site, as interpreted from the label and publication: true naive CD4+ T cells. This sequence was found in a man aged 30 to 45 with type 1 diabetes.

The DNA sequence reads TGCGCCAGCAGCCAAGAGGCGGAGGCTAGAGTAGAGTCACCCCTCCACTTT. Its translation reads: CASSQEAEARVESPLHF. The sequence is built from TRBV4-3 and TRBJ1-6, with the D gene too uncertain to name. Looking up the germline V gene yields CDR1 LGHNA and CDR2 YSLEER. V sheds 0 bases and J sheds 10 bases, leaving 19 bases between their ends. Reading from cysteine to phenylalanine, the CDR3 counts 17 amino acids. The retained sequence is limited to the CDR3, 51 bases, with the frame set at the first base.